This T cell receptor beta chain was identified during a study of naive and memory T cell subsets. Two oligonucleotides, mixed equimolar, formed the beta constant-region primer covering TRBC1 and TRBC2. Ligated cDNA was amplified by four rounds of PCR with nested alpha and beta constant-region primers and SP2. TCRdb called the UMI-ligation and nested PCR reads again in MiXCR, with one record for every CDR3 protein. The table lists roughly 150,000 distinct CDR3 sequences, approximately 21% of them singletons. The CDR3 is 12 amino acids. Germline V gives CDR1 MDHEN, CDR2 SYDVKM. Trimming pared 7 bases from V and 4 bases from J, leaving 8 bases between. Study results and caveats: Possibly reflecting memory cells re-expressing CD45RA, a few larger clonotypes occurred in naive repertoires, especially CD8.

This clonotype came up a few times. What it binds is not known. CMV status came from CD4+ T cell IFNgamma after overnight CMV lysate stimulation of fresh PBMCs. The sample was naive CD8+ T cells from blood. This TCR was recovered from a human donor in good health. The rearrangement uses TRBV28 and TRBJ2-1, with D unresolved. CDR3 loop: CASNLGYNEQFF. In nucleotides, the CDR3 is TGTGCCAGCAACCTGGGTTACAATGAGCAGTTCTTC.